The 16 T cell receptor beta chains presented below share a single source sample, sequenced in a study of identical twins. TCRdb reprocessed the 5' RACE reads via MiXCR and lists one record per CDR3 protein. The sample carries about 200,000 distinct CDR3 sequences, roughly 15% recorded once. These same data were also listed under a study on T cells expressing NK-cell markers.

The specimen sequenced was CD8+ T cells sorted from blood. Receptor source: a woman aged 18-30 years in good health.

A few counts support this clonotype. The chain joins TRBV13 to TRBJ1-1, with D hard to call. Germline V gene sequence: CDR1 PRHDT, CDR2 FYEKMQ (reference sequence). Trimming stripped 2 bases from V and 7 bases from J, with 5 bases between. This CDR3 is built from 11 residues. The chain's CDR3 is CASSLLVEAFF. DNA for the CDR3: TGTGCCAGCAGCTTATTAGTTGAAGCTTTCTTT. Combining the CDR3 with reference TRBV13 and TRBJ1-1 gives the whole variable domain AAGVIQSPRHLIKEKRETATLKCYPIPRHDTVYWYQQGPGQDPQFLISFYEKMQSDKGSIPDRFSAQQFSDYHSELNMSSLELGDSALYFCASSLLVEAFFGQGTRLTVV.

This rearrangement joins TRBV15 to TRBJ1-2; TRBD1 aligns across 9 bases. The CDR3 spans 16 residues. With V trimmed by 2 bases and J by 3 bases, 7 bases remained unmatched. CDR1 LNHNV and CDR2 YYDKDF come from the germline V gene (reference sequence). DNA of the CDR3: TGTGCCACCAGCAGACCCCAGACAGGGGGGGACTATGGCTACACCTTC. Protein: CATSRPQTGGDYGYTF.

There are many counts of this clonotype. This rearrangement joins TRBV20-1 to TRBJ2-1; 7 positions agree with TRBD1. Germline assignment: CDR1 DFQATT and CDR2 SNEGSKA (reference sequence). V dropped 6 bases and J dropped 2; count of bases not matched to a gene: 7. The CDR3 length is 14 residues. The DNA for the CDR3 is TGCAGTGCCGCTACAGGGGTGGCCTACAATGAGCAGTTCTTC. This encodes CSAATGVAYNEQFF.

This clonotype has ten or more counts. The J gene is TRBJ2-7, the V gene TRBV12-3 or TRBV12-4, with 8 bases that match TRBD1. Trimming removed 4 bases from V and 2 bases from J; junction bases left unmatched: 10. The CDR3 runs 16 residues. The CDR3 region is CASSSGLRDRTYEQYF. The CDR3 coding sequence is TGTGCCAGCAGTTCGGGCCTCCGGGACAGGACCTACGAGCAGTACTTC.

In this sample, this clonotype turned up a few times. V gene TRBV6-1 combines with J gene TRBJ2-7; no reliable D call. V was trimmed by 6 bases and J by 6 bases, leaving 6 bases between them. CDR1 is MNHNS, CDR2 SASEGT, per germline. The CDR3 sequence is 10 residues long. In DNA, the CDR3 is TGTGCCAGCAGAAGAGGCGAGCAGTACTTC. This gives the protein CASRRGEQYF.

This clonotype has ten or more counts. V and J are TRBV14 and TRBJ2-7; D not certain. The CDR3 totals 13 residues. Germline CDR1 is SGHDN and CDR2 is FVKESK. With 6 bases removed from V and 2 bases from J, the gap between germline ends came to 11 bases. Here the CDR3 reads CASSPLSTYEQYF. CDR3 nucleotides: TGTGCCAGCAGTCCCCTGAGTACCTACGAGCAGTACTTC.

This clonotype was observed a few times. V gene TRBV7-9 combines with J gene TRBJ2-1, with D possibly being TRBD1 (6 bases). The CDR3 length is 16 residues. From germline, CDR1 is SEHNR and CDR2 FQNEAQ (reference sequence). V was trimmed by 3 bases and J by 5 bases, leaving 17 bases between them. The CDR3 region is CASSFGFQGSDNEQFF. Here the CDR3 DNA reads TGTGCCAGCAGCTTCGGGTTTCAGGGGTCCGACAATGAGCAGTTCTTC.

This clonotype was observed a few times. The chain carries TRBV15 and TRBJ1-3; D uncertain. Per the germline V gene, CDR1 is LNHNV and CDR2 is YYDKDF (reference sequence). V was trimmed by 4 bases and J by 3 bases, leaving 16 bases between them. The CDR3 runs 16 residues. This chain's CDR3 is CATSTTPLRGGNTIYF. The CDR3 DNA reads as TGTGCCACCAGCACGACCCCCCTTCGAGGTGGAAACACCATATATTTT.

The rearrangement links TRBV6-1 to TRBJ2-1; 8 nucleotides align to TRBD2. Germline V gives CDR1 MNHNS, CDR2 SASEGT. The CDR3 contains 15 residues. V lost 8 bases, J lost 6 bases, and 12 bases stayed unmatched. The CDR3 loop reads CASAPSSGGPNEQFF. As DNA, the CDR3 is TGTGCCAGCGCGCCGTCGAGCGGGGGCCCCAATGAGCAGTTCTTC.

This clonotype was detected only a few times. The chain combines TRBV5-4 with TRBJ2-2, with D possibly being TRBD1 or TRBD2 (5 bases each). Looked up from germline, CDR1 is SGHNT and CDR2 is YYREEE (reference sequence). V dropped 4 bases and J dropped 3 bases, with 16 bases sitting between them. The length of the CDR3 is 16 residues. DNA of the CDR3: TGTGCCAGCAGCCAAGATGGGGGAGCGTACACCGGGGAGCTGTTTTTT. Its protein is CASSQDGGAYTGELFF.

The chain has TRBV7-3 and TRBJ2-7, with D perhaps matching TRBD1 or TRBD2 (5 bases each). The CDR3 contains 15 residues. V was trimmed by 2 bases and J by 6 bases, leaving 17 bases between them. CDR1 and CDR2 from the germline V gene are SGHTA and FQGTGA. The CDR3 DNA follows: TGTGCCAGCAGCTTATTGGGGCCGGGGAGTGGCGAGCAGTACTTC. Translation: CASSLLGPGSGEQYF.

V usage is TRBV20-1 and J usage is TRBJ2-5; TRBD2 matches at 10 bases. In germline, CDR1 is DFQATT, CDR2 SNEGSKA (reference sequence). The CDR3 length is 14 residues. Unmatched junction bases numbered 3, after V lost 4 bases and J lost 1 base. In nucleotides, the CDR3 is TGCAGTGCTAAAGCGGGAGGGGCCCAAGAGACCCAGTACTTC. Protein: CSAKAGGAQETQYF.

This clonotype was recorded a few times. This chain joins TRBV15 and TRBJ1-4; D is ambiguous. Trimming removed 3 bases from V and 0 bases from J, with 14 bases in between. This CDR3 has 17 residues. Germline V lookup: CDR1 LNHNV, CDR2 YYDKDF (reference sequence). The CDR3 DNA reads TGTGCCACCAGCAGGCCTATGGACGGCACAACTAATGAAAAACTGTTTTTT. This gives the protein CATSRPMDGTTNEKLFF.

This clonotype was detected a few times. The chain joins TRBV6-2 or TRBV6-3 to TRBJ2-7; D possibly corresponds to TRBD2 (5 bases). From germline, CDR1 is MNHEY and CDR2 SVGEGT. Trimming removed 0 bases at V and 5 bases at J, with 8 bases between. This CDR3 region has 13 residues. The CDR3 is CASSYSTGNEQYF. DNA of the CDR3: TGTGCCAGCAGTTACTCGACGGGGAACGAGCAGTACTTC.

To note about this clonotype: At one end the junction does not follow the germline gene, possibly because of a read error. The chain employs TRBV7-2 and TRBJ2-7; 7 bases fit TRBD1. Germline CDR1 and CDR2: SGHTA and FQGNSA. This CDR3 comprises 13 residues. This CDR3 is CASSLIPGQLLVF. CDR3 DNA sequence: TGTGCCAGCAGCTTAATTCCGGGACAGCTCCTGGTCTTC.

The rearrangement joins TRBV2 to TRBJ2-1; the match to TRBD1 covers 9 bases. This CDR3 has 16 amino acids. Germline trimming cut 6 bases from V and 6 bases from J; bases unmatched to any gene: 12. Germline V gene lookup returns CDR1 SNHLY and CDR2 FYNNEI. CDR3 region: CASRYRGRLRPNEQFF. The CDR3 nucleotides are TGTGCCAGCAGATACAGGGGGCGGCTACGGCCCAATGAGCAGTTCTTC.